This TCR beta chain stems from a study of a mutant IDH1 vaccine in newly diagnosed glioma. Study-wide background: Patients got their first vaccination 4-6 weeks after radiotherapy alone, or with temozolomide cycles. Treated patients comprised around 60% males and approximately 38% females, mean age roughly 43 years. Earlier therapy was either radiotherapy, temozolomide, or both, and most got both.

Worth noting for this clone: Its antigen is unknown.

TCRdb's copy holds only in-frame clones and misses some; the assay was immunoSEQ multiplex PCR. The data contain approximately 30,000 clones, roughly 80% of them seen just once; the ten biggest clones take up approximately 17%. Germline V CDR1 and CDR2: MNHEY, SVGAGI. V gave up 7 bases and J gave up 11 bases; unmatched junction bases: 4. This CDR3 region has 12 residues. Study-wide results and caveats: Among patients, around 93% showed immune responses induced by the vaccine.

The time point is: week 23, last vaccination. A 20-mer mutant IDH1 peptide at 300 ug was injected subcutaneously with topical imiquimod. Sequences were derived from PBMCs, sampled from a glioma patient whose treatment included an IDH1 peptide vaccine. This chain links TRBV6-5 with TRBJ1-6; 8 bases are a match to TRBD1. This clonotype originated in a woman under 40 with glioma. CDR3 sequence (DNA): TGTGCCAGCACGACAGGGGACACACCCCTCCACTTT. It encodes CASTTGDTPLHF.